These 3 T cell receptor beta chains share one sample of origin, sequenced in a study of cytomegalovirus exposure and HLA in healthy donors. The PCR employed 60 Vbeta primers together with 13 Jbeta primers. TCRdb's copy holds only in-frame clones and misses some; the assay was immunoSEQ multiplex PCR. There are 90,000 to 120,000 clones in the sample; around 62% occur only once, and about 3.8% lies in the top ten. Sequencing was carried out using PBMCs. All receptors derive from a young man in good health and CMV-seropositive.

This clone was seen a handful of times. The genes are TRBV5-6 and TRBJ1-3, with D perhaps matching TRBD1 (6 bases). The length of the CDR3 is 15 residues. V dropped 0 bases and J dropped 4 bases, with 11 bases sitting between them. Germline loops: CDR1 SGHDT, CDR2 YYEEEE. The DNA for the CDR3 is TGTGCCAGCAGCTTGGTATCAGGGGCAGGAAACACCATATATTTT. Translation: CASSLVSGAGNTIYF.

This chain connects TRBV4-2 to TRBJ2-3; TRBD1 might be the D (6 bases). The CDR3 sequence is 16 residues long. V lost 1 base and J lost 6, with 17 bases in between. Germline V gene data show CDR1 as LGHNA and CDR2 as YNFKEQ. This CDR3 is CASSQGTGTKQDTQYF. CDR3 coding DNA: TGTGCCAGCAGCCAAGGTACAGGGACCAAACAGGATACGCAGTATTTT.

The CDR3 DNA follows: TGTGCCAGCATTCGAGCATATACGCAGTATTTT. The encoded protein is CASIRAYTQYF. The V gene is TRBV6-6, the J gene TRBJ2-3; no clear D. There are 11 residues in the CDR3. Germline lookup yields CDR1 MNHNY and CDR2 SVGAGI (reference sequence). The ends were cut back, 7 bases at V and 7 bases at J, with 9 bases in the middle.